This entry lists 32 T cell receptor beta chains sequenced from one sample in a study of a mutant IDH1 vaccine in newly diagnosed glioma. Profiling relied on immunoSEQ multiplex PCR, and the TCRdb table lists in-frame clones only, not all of them. Among about 36,000 clones, around 75% were seen once, and the ten largest hold 8.9%. Time point here: week 47, end of study. In every dose of vaccine, 300 ug of mutant IDH1 20-mer peptide was given alongside topical imiquimod. Their antigens are not known. The sequencing used PBMCs, collected from a glioma patient whose treatment included an IDH1 peptide vaccine. These receptors all stem from a man in his forties with glioma.

This clone is termed medium-sized. The chain couples TRBV29-1 to TRBJ1-2, with D unresolved. The germline V gene encodes CDR1 SQVTM and CDR2 ANQGSEA. This CDR3 comprises 12 residues. V shed 4 bases and J shed 2 bases, with 8 bases lying between them. CDR3 sequence (DNA): TGCAGCGTTGTGACGGGAAACTATGGCTACACCTTC. Protein: CSVVTGNYGYTF.

Only a few counts were recorded for this clone. The rearrangement uses TRBV5-1 and TRBJ1-1; D is perhaps TRBD1 (6 bases). The V end was cut by 3 bases, the J end by 5 bases, with 11 bases between. CDR3 length equals 13 residues. Looked up from germline, CDR1 is SGHRS and CDR2 is YFSETQ. CDR3 sequence: CASSWGASTEAFF. The CDR3 DNA is TGCGCCAGCAGCTGGGGGGCTTCAACTGAAGCTTTCTTT.

A few counts support this clone. The CDR3 loop reads CASSPGQGRDEQYV. CDR3 bases: TGTGCCAGCAGCCCAGGACAGGGGAGGGACGAGCAGTACGTC. The rearrangement joins TRBV7-9 to TRBJ2-7; 9 positions match TRBD1. The CDR3 covers 14 residues. Trimming at V came to 5 bases and at J to 5 bases, leaving 7 bases not matched to a gene. CDR1 SEHNR and CDR2 FQNEAQ come from the germline V gene (reference sequence).

This clone is medium-sized (0.01 to 0.1%). This chain's CDR3 is CASSSSALKAFF. CDR3 in DNA: TGTGCCAGCAGCTCCTCAGCCCTTAAAGCTTTCTTT. The chain carries TRBV7-9 and TRBJ1-1; D is unclear. CDR3 length: 12 residues. V was clipped by 4 bases and J by 9 bases, with 12 bases between them. The germline gives CDR1 SEHNR, CDR2 FQNEAQ (reference sequence).

This clone was counted only a few times. The CDR3 bases are TGTGCCAGCAGCTACGTAATTAGCGCGGCCTGGAACAATGAGCAGTTCTTC. Translating it yields CASSYVISAAWNNEQFF. The chain employs TRBV5-4 and TRBJ2-1, with D perhaps matching TRBD2 (5 bases). Germline-derived CDR1 and CDR2 are SGHNT and YYREEE (reference sequence). The ends were cut back, 3 bases at V and 5 bases at J, with 21 bases in the middle. This CDR3 contains 17 residues.

This chain links TRBV2 with TRBJ2-6, with a weak D call TRBD2 (5 bases). The CDR3 is 14 amino acids. Germline V gene data show CDR1 as SNHLY and CDR2 as FYNNEI. Trimming removed 10 bases at V and 1 base at J, with 11 bases between. The DNA for the CDR3 is TGTGCCAACACGAGGGTATCTGGGGCCAACGTCCTGACTTTC. It codes for CANTRVSGANVLTF.

The gene calls are TRBV5-4 and TRBJ1-1; perhaps TRBD1 as D (6 bases). The V gene's germline CDR1 is SGHNT and CDR2 YYREEE (reference sequence). The CDR3 runs 15 residues. The germline V and J ends were trimmed by 4 bases and 8 bases, with 21 bases remaining between them. CDR3 sequence: CASSPGQFRVMEAFF. CDR3 DNA sequence: TGTGCCAGCAGCCCCGGACAGTTTCGGGTCATGGAAGCTTTCTTT.

The chain couples TRBV19 to TRBJ2-3, with D tentatively TRBD2 (5 bases). From germline, CDR1 is LNHDA and CDR2 SQIVND (reference sequence). The CDR3 totals 18 residues. The germline V and J ends were trimmed by 10 bases and 1 base, with 27 bases remaining between them. The CDR3 DNA follows: TGTGCCACCAGTGGTGACCTAGCTCCCGTAACCCGCACAGATACGCAGTATTTT. Translation gives CATSGDLAPVTRTDTQYF.

The rearrangement uses TRBV19 and TRBJ1-1; tentative D call: TRBD1 (5 bases). Germline CDR1 reads LNHDA; CDR2 reads SQIVND (reference sequence). CDR3 length equals 15 residues. The ends were cut back, 6 bases at V and 0 bases at J, with 14 bases in the middle. DNA of the CDR3: TGTGCCAGTAGCTCTGAGACAGAGCTGAACACTGAAGCTTTCTTT. Protein sequence: CASSSETELNTEAFF. Filled out from reference TRBV19 and TRBJ1-1, the complete variable domain reads DGGITQSPKYLFRKEGQNVTLSCEQNLNHDAMYWYRQDPGQGLRLIYYSQIVNDFQKGDIAEGYSVSREKKESFPLTVTSAQKNPTAFYLCASSSETELNTEAFFGQGTRLTVV.

The chain carries TRBV5-8 and TRBJ1-2, with D tentatively TRBD1 (5 bases). Per the germline V gene, CDR1 is SGHTS and CDR2 is YDEGEE. V was clipped by 1 base and J by 2 bases, with 6 bases between them. This CDR3 contains 13 residues. The CDR3 loop reads CASSLQGNYGYTF. CDR3 coding DNA: TGTGCCAGCAGCTTGCAGGGCAACTATGGCTACACCTTC.

The chain links TRBV29-1 to TRBJ2-2; D might be TRBD1 or TRBD2, each matching 5 bases. The CDR3 contains 14 residues. Trimming stripped 4 bases from V and 7 bases from J, with 16 bases between. In germline, CDR1 is SQVTM, CDR2 ANQGSEA. CDR3 residues: CSVAPPGPNGELFF. The CDR3 DNA is TGCAGCGTTGCCCCCCCGGGGCCGAACGGGGAGCTGTTTTTT.

V is TRBV4-1 and J is TRBJ2-2; no clear D. This CDR3 is built from 14 residues. V was clipped by 5 bases and J by 3 bases, with 10 bases between them. Per the germline V gene, CDR1 is MGHRA and CDR2 is YSYEKL. The CDR3 reads CASSGPRDTGELFF. Here the CDR3 DNA reads TGCGCCAGCAGCGGGCCAAGGGACACCGGGGAGCTGTTTTTT.

The V gene is TRBV7-2, the J gene TRBJ2-3; no clear D gene. Germline loops: CDR1 SGHTA, CDR2 FQGNSA. The CDR3 has 12 residues. V lost 6 bases and J 4 bases, leaving 8 bases between the germline ends. This chain's CDR3 is CASRVGSDTQYF. DNA of the CDR3: TGTGCCAGCAGAGTGGGGTCAGATACGCAGTATTTT.

The CDR3 nucleotides are TGTGCCAGCAGCTTACGGACTAGGGGCACCGGGGAGCTGTTTTTT. It specifies CASSLRTRGTGELFF. The chain combines TRBV7-2 with TRBJ2-2, with 7 bases lining up with TRBD2. With V trimmed by 2 bases and J by 4 bases, 4 bases remained unmatched. This CDR3 is built from 15 residues. Germline V gene lookup returns CDR1 SGHTA and CDR2 FQGNSA.

The chain is built from TRBV6-1 and TRBJ1-4; 11 bases are a match to TRBD1. The CDR3 is made up of 15 amino acids. The germline CDR1 and CDR2 sequences are MNHNS and SASEGT. V gave up 6 bases and J gave up 2 bases; unmatched junction bases: 2. CDR3: CASRDRGLTNEKLFF. The CDR3 DNA reads TGTGCCAGCAGGGACAGGGGGCTCACTAATGAAAAACTGTTTTTT.

The chain links TRBV7-8 to TRBJ2-2, with TRBD1 matching 7 bases. Germline V gives CDR1 SGHVS, CDR2 FQNEAQ. The trim removed 5 bases at V and 5 bases at J, leaving 2 bases unmatched. The CDR3 length is 13 residues. The CDR3 nucleotides are TGTGCCAGCAGCCCCAGGGGGACCGGGGAGCTGTTTTTT. Amino acids: CASSPRGTGELFF.

The chain uses TRBV12-5 and TRBJ1-1, with TRBD1 matching 7 bases. The CDR3 extends over 15 amino acids. V lost 5 bases to trimming and J lost 0 bases; unmatched junction nucleotides: 6. The germline V gene has CDR1 LGHNT and CDR2 FRNRAP. The CDR3 DNA sequence: TGTGCTAGTGGTCTCCCGGGACAGTTGAACACTGAAGCTTTCTTT. Translating gives CASGLPGQLNTEAFF.

This clone was counted a single time. The chain carries TRBV7-9 and TRBJ1-1; D is unresolved. The CDR3 is made up of 13 amino acids. CDR1 is SEHNR, CDR2 FQNEAQ, per germline (reference sequence). V lost 1 base, J lost 5 bases, and 8 bases lay in between. In DNA form, the CDR3 reads TGTGCCAGCAGCTTAGGGGGATTTACTGAAGCTTTCTTT. Amino acid sequence: CASSLGGFTEAFF.

The chain combines TRBV18 with TRBJ1-4; D remains unclear. This CDR3 spans 16 amino acids. Between the trimmed V and J ends, which lost 3 bases and 4 bases, there was a span of 15 bases. Germline assignment: CDR1 KGHSH and CDR2 LQKENI. CDR3 DNA sequence: TGTGCCAGCTCACCGGGCGTCCCTTCGGGTAATGAAAAACTGTTTTTT. The encoded protein is CASSPGVPSGNEKLFF.

The V and J genes are TRBV5-1 and TRBJ2-3; D is uncertain. Trimming took off 4 bases at V and 0 bases at J, with 3 bases between the two ends. The length of the CDR3 is 12 residues. Germline CDR1 is SGHRS and CDR2 is YFSETQ. Here the CDR3 DNA reads TGCGCCAGCAGCCTTAGCACAGATACGCAGTATTTT. Its translation: CASSLSTDTQYF.

The V call is TRBV27, the J call TRBJ2-1; D gene unclear. The germline V gene encodes CDR1 MNHEY and CDR2 SMNVEV (reference sequence). This CDR3 is built from 13 residues. Trimming pared 5 bases from V and 4 bases from J, leaving 9 bases between. CDR3 coding DNA: TGTGCCAGCAGTATGGACCATTACAATGAGCAGTTCTTC. Residues: CASSMDHYNEQFF.

The gene calls are TRBV7-8 and TRBJ2-1; D may match TRBD1 or TRBD2 (5 bases each). Trimming shortened V by 1 base and J by 9 bases, and 16 bases separated the two germline ends. The CDR3 runs to 15 residues. In germline, CDR1 is SGHVS, CDR2 FQNEAQ. The CDR3 DNA is TGTGCCAGCAGCTTAGTGGGGACGAAACTGGGTGAGCAGTTCTTC. Translation: CASSLVGTKLGEQFF.

The genes are TRBV6-1 and TRBJ1-1, with TRBD1 identical over 8 bases. The V gene end was trimmed by 6 bases and the J gene end by 7 bases; junction bases not matched to a gene: 7. CDR1 MNHNS and CDR2 SASEGT come from the germline V gene. The CDR3 spans 13 residues. CDR3 protein: CASRVTGAHEAFF. DNA for the CDR3: TGTGCCAGCAGGGTGACAGGGGCACATGAAGCTTTCTTT.

The chain recombines TRBV7-6 with TRBJ2-7, with 11 bases lining up with TRBD2. Losses at the gene ends were 4 bases for V and 2 bases for J; bases not matched to a gene: 7. CDR3 length: 16 amino acids. Germline V gene data show CDR1 as SGHVS and CDR2 as FNYEAQ. The CDR3 region has the DNA TGTGCCAGCAGCTCCCTTAGCGGGAGGGAAACCTACGAGCAGTACTTC. Residues: CASSSLSGRETYEQYF.

This chain uses TRBV11-2 with TRBJ2-7; D perhaps matches TRBD2 (6 bases). The CDR3 loop spans 15 amino acids. With 1 base removed from V and 3 bases from J, the gap between germline ends came to 13 bases. In germline, CDR1 is SGHAT, CDR2 FQNNGV. The CDR3 DNA sequence: TGTGCCAGCAGCTTAGTTGGAGGGTATATCTACGAGCAGTACTTC. It yields the protein CASSLVGGYIYEQYF.

The chain employs TRBV6-6 and TRBJ2-3; D not resolved. Germline-derived CDR1 and CDR2 are MNHNY and SVGAGI (reference sequence). V was clipped by 10 bases and J by 1 base, with 6 bases between them. The CDR3 is 11 amino acids. This CDR3 reads CATLRTDTQYF. As DNA, the CDR3 is TGTGCCACCCTCCGCACAGATACGCAGTATTTT.

J is TRBJ1-5 and V is TRBV28, with 7 bases aligning to TRBD1. The CDR3 is 14 residues long. Germline CDR1 is MDHEN and CDR2 is SYDVKM. Trimming took 8 bases from V and 4 from J; bases not matched to a gene: 8. The CDR3 loop reads CASGRTGPNQPQHF. The CDR3 DNA follows: TGTGCCAGCGGACGGACAGGTCCTAATCAGCCCCAGCATTTT.

The chain recombines TRBV11-3 with TRBJ1-2; possible D gene TRBD1, 5 bases. V was pared by 2 bases and J by 5 bases, with 6 bases between. Germline V lookup: CDR1 SGHNT, CDR2 YENEEA. The CDR3 extends over 12 amino acids. The CDR3 DNA reads TGTGCCAGCAGCTTATCAGGGTATGGCTACACCTTC. It encodes CASSLSGYGYTF.

CDR3 region: CASSQYPRQPQHF. In DNA, the CDR3 is TGCGCCAGCAGCCAATATCCACGACAGCCCCAGCATTTT. This rearrangement joins TRBV4-3 to TRBJ1-5; D unclear. The CDR3 is made up of 13 amino acids. Germline V gene sequence: CDR1 LGHNA, CDR2 YSLEER. V lost 2 bases, J lost 7 bases, and 9 bases lay in between.

Here the CDR3 DNA reads TGTGCCAGCACGACTGCGGGGGCGGCCGGCACAGATACGCAGTATTTT. Residues: CASTTAGAAGTDTQYF. The chain couples TRBV2 to TRBJ2-3; a weak D match, TRBD2 (7 bases). The V gene's germline CDR1 is SNHLY and CDR2 FYNNEI. Deletions cut 7 bases from V and 1 base from J, with 18 bases between. The CDR3 length is 16 residues.

This clone was detected a few times. Other DNA sequences of this sample code for an identical CDR3. The chain joins TRBV6-5 to TRBJ1-1; D is uncertain. Trimming stripped 1 base from V and 1 base from J, with 4 bases between. Germline CDR1 and CDR2: MNHEY and SVGAGI. The CDR3 is 13 residues long. The CDR3 DNA is TGTGCCAGCAGTTACTGGCAGAACACTGAAGCTTTCTTT. This codes for CASSYWQNTEAFF.

The chain employs TRBV6-1 and TRBJ2-3, with D maybe TRBD2 (5 bases). The V and J ends lost 7 bases and 4 bases respectively, with 15 bases between them. CDR3 length: 14 amino acids. Germline CDR1 reads MNHNS; CDR2 reads SASEGT. The CDR3 bases are TGTGCCAGCAAACCCGGTATGGAGGCAGATACGCAGTATTTT. Translated, it gives CASKPGMEADTQYF.